These 26 T cell receptor beta chains were all obtained from the same sample, sequenced in a study of blood T cell repertoires in COVID-19. Assay used: immunoSEQ multiplex PCR; TCRdb lists only in-frame clones, some missing. The data contain tens of thousands of clones, 86% of them singletons. Sequencing used peripheral blood. These receptors were taken from a man older than 75 with active COVID-19.

The J gene is TRBJ2-7, the V gene TRBV18, with 10 bases that match TRBD1. The CDR3 is 15 residues long. Germline loops: CDR1 KGHSH, CDR2 LQKENI. V lost 4 bases to trimming and J lost 2 bases; unmatched junction nucleotides: 5. The CDR3, as DNA: TGTGCCAGCTCACAAGCCGGGACAGGGGCCTACGAGCAGTACTTC. Its protein is CASSQAGTGAYEQYF.

The rearrangement uses TRBV18 and TRBJ1-5; 11 bases map to TRBD1. The CDR3 runs 15 residues. The trim removed 5 bases at V and 5 bases at J, leaving 5 bases unmatched. Germline CDR1 is KGHSH and CDR2 is LQKENI. The CDR3 is CASSSRTGGDQPQHF. CDR3 nucleotide sequence: TGTGCCAGCTCATCCAGGACAGGGGGCGATCAGCCCCAGCATTTT.

The chain has TRBV27 and TRBJ2-3; 11 nucleotides match TRBD2. CDR1 and CDR2 (germline): MNHEY, SMNVEV (reference sequence). V gave up 7 bases and J gave up 4 bases; unmatched junction bases: 4. The CDR3 has 14 amino acids. This chain's CDR3 is CASTLAGAPDTQYF. CDR3 nucleotides: TGTGCCAGCACACTAGCGGGAGCCCCAGATACGCAGTATTTT.

This chain links TRBV5-1 with TRBJ2-7; 9 bases match TRBD1. CDR1 is SGHRS, CDR2 YFSETQ, per germline. V trimming: 7 bases; J trimming: 1 base; junction bases outside the gene matches: 3. The CDR3 runs to 13 residues. Here the CDR3 DNA reads TGCGCCAGCGGGACAGGGCTTTCCTACGAGCAGTACTTC. Its translation: CASGTGLSYEQYF.

This chain's CDR3 is CASSQFSGGNQPQHF. The CDR3 DNA sequence: TGCGCCAGCAGCCAATTTTCAGGGGGCAATCAGCCCCAGCATTTT. This chain uses TRBV4-3 with TRBJ1-5; tentatively, D is TRBD1 (6 bases). Deletions cut 2 bases from V and 2 bases from J, with 10 bases between. CDR3 length: 15 amino acids. The germline gives CDR1 LGHNA, CDR2 YSLEER.

The chain combines TRBV5-1 with TRBJ2-5; a weak D match, TRBD2 (6 bases). The CDR3 consists of 17 residues. Germline values: CDR1 SGHRS, CDR2 YFSETQ. V shed 0 bases and J shed 1 base, with 16 bases lying between them. CDR3 sequence reads: CASSLATYGRAQETQYF. In DNA, the CDR3 is TGCGCCAGCAGCTTGGCCACCTACGGGAGAGCCCAAGAGACCCAGTACTTC.

V gene TRBV7-2 combines with J gene TRBJ1-5; 8 nucleotides agree with TRBD1. The V and J ends lost 6 bases and 6 bases, in that order; junction bases with no gene match: 7. The CDR3 spans 14 residues. CDR1 SGHTA and CDR2 FQGNSA come from the germline V gene. CDR3 bases: TGTGCCAGCAGATCAGGGGGCTCGAGTCAGCCCCAGCATTTT. It yields the protein CASRSGGSSQPQHF.

This chain connects TRBV18 to TRBJ2-2, with D possibly being TRBD1 (6 bases). V was cut by 2 bases and J by 5 bases, with 15 bases left in between. The CDR3 is 16 residues long. The germline V gene encodes CDR1 KGHSH and CDR2 LQKENI. The DNA for the CDR3 is TGTGCCAGCTCACCAGGATTCAGGGGAAGAACCGGGGAGCTGTTTTTT. As protein: CASSPGFRGRTGELFF.

The chain joins TRBV5-4 to TRBJ2-5, with 13 bases aligning to TRBD2. CDR3 size: 15 residues. CDR1 is SGHNT and CDR2 is YYREEE in the germline V gene (reference sequence). Trimming cost V 5 bases and J 3 bases; bases outside gene matches: 4. CDR3 in amino acids: CASRTGLAGEETQYF. The DNA for the CDR3 is TGTGCCAGCAGAACCGGACTAGCGGGAGAAGAGACCCAGTACTTC. The variable domain in full, completed from reference TRBV5-4 and TRBJ2-5, reads ETGVTQSPTHLIKTRGQQVTLRCSSQSGHNTVSWYQQALGQGPQFIFQYYREEENGRGNFPPRFSGLQFPNYSSELNVNALELDDSALYLCASRTGLAGEETQYFGPGTRLLVL.

This chain connects TRBV18 to TRBJ1-6, with TRBD1 matching over 12 bases. CDR1 is KGHSH and CDR2 is LQKENI in the germline V gene. Trimming took 2 bases from V and 10 from J; bases not matched to a gene: 6. The CDR3 length is 16 residues. The CDR3 DNA is TGTGCCAGCTCACCAGGGGACAGGGGGCGCGACTCACCCCTCCACTTT. It yields the protein CASSPGDRGRDSPLHF.

The J gene is TRBJ2-7, the V gene TRBV12-3 or TRBV12-4; D is unclear. Trimming took 3 bases from V and 4 from J, leaving 10 bases between them. This CDR3 region has 13 residues. The CDR3 loop is CASSLSTEYEQYF. The CDR3 DNA reads as TGTGCCAGCAGTTTGTCTACAGAGTACGAGCAGTACTTC.

The chain employs TRBV19 and TRBJ2-5; TRBD1 aligns across 7 bases. This CDR3 is 13 amino acids long. The junction had 6 bases not matched to a gene; V was cut back by 7 bases and J by 4 bases. Per the germline V gene, CDR1 is LNHDA and CDR2 is SQIVND (reference sequence). Here the CDR3 reads CASNPTGAETQYF. The CDR3 nucleotides are TGTGCCAGTAATCCTACAGGGGCAGAGACCCAGTACTTC.

This clone appeared a few times. The rearrangement joins TRBV19 to TRBJ1-5, with TRBD1 as a possible D gene (6 bases). V was shortened by 6 bases and J by 2 bases, with 17 bases between the two germline ends. The CDR3 has 16 residues. The germline CDR1 and CDR2 sequences are LNHDA and SQIVND (reference sequence). Here the CDR3 DNA reads TGTGCCAGTAGGGTCCACCAGGGGCTGGGCAATCAGCCCCAGCATTTT. Translation: CASRVHQGLGNQPQHF.

This chain joins TRBV3-1 (or the pseudogene TRBV3-2) and TRBJ2-1; 12 bases are a match to TRBD2. Unmatched junction bases numbered 10, after V lost 4 bases and J lost 9 bases. CDR3 length equals 16 residues. CDR1 LGHDT and CDR2 YNNKEL come from the germline V gene (reference sequence). CDR3 loop: CASSPLTSGRLPEQFF. DNA for the CDR3: TGTGCCAGCAGCCCCCTGACTAGCGGGAGATTGCCTGAGCAGTTCTTC.

This chain uses TRBV24-1 with TRBJ2-5; 9 bases map to TRBD1. Germline V gene data show CDR1 as KGHDR and CDR2 as SFDVKD. This CDR3 contains 16 residues. The trim removed 4 bases at V and 2 bases at J, leaving 7 bases unmatched. The CDR3 DNA follows: TGTGCCACCAGTGACCTTGGACAGGGGAGGCAAGAGACCCAGTACTTC. As protein: CATSDLGQGRQETQYF.

The chain joins TRBV5-1 to TRBJ2-3; 11 bases line up with TRBD2. CDR1 and CDR2 (germline): SGHRS, YFSETQ. The CDR3 has 15 amino acids. The V segment lost 3 bases and the J segment 2 bases; nucleotides outside the gene matches: 2. The CDR3 is CASSSGLADTDTQYF. DNA for the CDR3: TGCGCCAGCAGCTCGGGACTAGCGGACACAGATACGCAGTATTTT.

This chain uses TRBV28 with TRBJ1-4, with D possibly matching TRBD1 (5 bases). Deletions cut 7 bases from V and 7 bases from J, with 16 bases between. Per the germline V gene, CDR1 is MDHEN and CDR2 is SYDVKM. This CDR3 comprises 14 residues. In nucleotides, the CDR3 is TGTGCCAGCACCCTGGGGCGCGGGGGTGAAAAACTGTTTTTT. Protein sequence: CASTLGRGGEKLFF.

This clone was observed a handful of times. V is TRBV7-8 and J is TRBJ1-2; D call uncertain. Trimming stripped 2 bases from V and 8 bases from J, with 12 bases between. Germline CDR1 is SGHVS and CDR2 is FQNEAQ. There are 13 residues in the CDR3. The CDR3 here is CASSLIPDGGYTF. The CDR3 DNA is TGTGCCAGCAGCTTAATCCCCGACGGGGGCTACACCTTC.

The rearrangement joins TRBV19 to TRBJ2-3, with TRBD1 matching over 9 bases. This CDR3 comprises 15 residues. The V gene end was trimmed by 4 bases and the J gene end by 3 bases; junction bases not matched to a gene: 5. Germline values: CDR1 LNHDA, CDR2 SQIVND (reference sequence). Written as DNA, the CDR3 is TGTGCCAGTAGTAAAACAGGGGGCGTTACAGATACGCAGTATTTT. Translating gives CASSKTGGVTDTQYF.

The genes are TRBV7-3 and TRBJ1-2, with 8 bases lining up with TRBD1. This CDR3 is 13 amino acids long. CDR1 and CDR2 (germline): SGHTA, FQGTGA. V dropped 4 bases and J dropped 6; count of bases not matched to a gene: 4. The CDR3 loop reads CASSSDRGDGYTF. CDR3 nucleotide sequence: TGTGCCAGCAGCTCAGACAGGGGCGATGGCTACACCTTC.

The chain combines TRBV28 with TRBJ2-1; the match to TRBD2 covers 8 bases. The junction had 16 bases not matched to a gene; V was cut back by 10 bases and J by 5 bases. This CDR3 contains 16 residues. Germline V gives CDR1 MDHEN, CDR2 SYDVKM. The CDR3: CATPLCWAGGHNEQFF. In DNA, the CDR3 is TGTGCCACCCCTCTATGTTGGGCGGGAGGCCACAATGAGCAGTTCTTC. Full variable domain (outside the CDR3, taken from reference TRBV28 and TRBJ2-1): DVKVTQSSRYLVKRTGEKVFLECVQDMDHENMFWYRQDPGLGLRLIYFSYDVKMKEKGDIPEGYSVSREKKERFSLILESASTNQTSMYLCATPLCWAGGHNEQFFGPGTRLTVL.

The chain recombines TRBV28 with TRBJ1-1; D not resolved. Germline CDR1 reads MDHEN; CDR2 reads SYDVKM. The ends were cut back, 6 bases at V and 1 base at J, with 12 bases in the middle. This CDR3 comprises 14 residues. The CDR3 region has the DNA TGTGCCAGCAGCCGGGTCCTGACGAACACTGAAGCTTTCTTT. It codes for CASSRVLTNTEAFF.

The rearrangement joins TRBV28 to TRBJ1-4, with 7 bases lining up with TRBD1. Losses at the gene ends were 6 bases for V and 12 bases for J; bases not matched to a gene: 13. The CDR3 covers 14 residues. Germline CDR1 is MDHEN and CDR2 is SYDVKM. CDR3: CASSLVGGLKELFF. CDR3 coding DNA: TGTGCCAGCAGCCTTGTAGGGGGCCTGAAAGAACTGTTTTTT.

In DNA form, the CDR3 reads TGCGCCAGCAGTTCCTACGACACTGTAGTTGGCGGGAGAGGGTACGAGCAGTACTTC. Translating gives CASSSYDTVVGGRGYEQYF. This chain links TRBV5-1 with TRBJ2-7; 7 bases are a match to TRBD2. The CDR3 sequence is 19 residues long. Germline-derived CDR1 and CDR2 are SGHRS and YFSETQ. The V gene end was trimmed by 5 bases and the J gene end by 4 bases; junction bases not matched to a gene: 24.

The chain employs TRBV28 and TRBJ2-7, with 7 bases matching TRBD1. The CDR3 is 15 residues long. Germline V gene data show CDR1 as MDHEN and CDR2 as SYDVKM. Trimming took 2 bases from V and 4 from J; bases not matched to a gene: 8. In DNA, the CDR3 is TGTGCCAGCAGTTTACGACAGGGCAGTTCGTACGAGCAGTACTTC. Translation: CASSLRQGSSYEQYF.

This chain uses TRBV27 with TRBJ1-2; 9 nucleotides match TRBD1. J lost 3 bases, V lost 6 bases, and 2 bases had no gene match. The germline V gene encodes CDR1 MNHEY and CDR2 SMNVEV (reference sequence). The CDR3 is made up of 13 amino acids. CDR3 DNA: TGTGCCAGCAGCCGACAGGGGGACTATGGCTACACCTTC. Amino acids: CASSRQGDYGYTF.